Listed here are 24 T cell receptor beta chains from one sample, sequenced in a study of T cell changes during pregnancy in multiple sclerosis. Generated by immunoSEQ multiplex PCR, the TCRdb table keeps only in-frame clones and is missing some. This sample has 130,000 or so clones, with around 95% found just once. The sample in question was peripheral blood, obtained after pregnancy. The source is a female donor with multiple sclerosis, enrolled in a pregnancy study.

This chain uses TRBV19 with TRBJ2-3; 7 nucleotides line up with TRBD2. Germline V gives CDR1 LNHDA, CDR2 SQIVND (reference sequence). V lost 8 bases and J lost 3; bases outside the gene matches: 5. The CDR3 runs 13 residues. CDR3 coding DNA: TGTGCCAGTGCTCAAGCGGGAACAGATACGCAGTATTTT. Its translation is CASAQAGTDTQYF.

The CDR3 nucleotides are TGTGCCAGCAGCTTAAGCGGGGGGGCACGAACTGGTGAGCAGTACTTC. Its protein is CASSLSGGARTGEQYF. V usage is TRBV11-3 and J usage is TRBJ2-7; 10 bases fit TRBD2. J lost 7 bases, V lost 2 bases, and 11 bases had no gene match. Per the germline V gene, CDR1 is SGHNT and CDR2 is YENEEA. The CDR3 is made up of 16 amino acids.

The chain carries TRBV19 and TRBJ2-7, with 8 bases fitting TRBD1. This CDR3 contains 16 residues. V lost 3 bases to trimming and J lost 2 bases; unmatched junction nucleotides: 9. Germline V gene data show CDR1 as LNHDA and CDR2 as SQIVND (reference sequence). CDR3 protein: CASSMGQVPVPYEQYF. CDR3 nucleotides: TGTGCCAGTAGTATGGGACAGGTCCCCGTCCCCTACGAGCAGTACTTC.

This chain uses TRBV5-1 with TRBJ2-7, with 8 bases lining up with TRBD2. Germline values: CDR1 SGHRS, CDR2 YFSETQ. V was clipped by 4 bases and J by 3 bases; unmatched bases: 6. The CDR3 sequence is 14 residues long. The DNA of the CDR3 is TGCGCCAGCAGCGCAACTAGCGGATTCTACGAGCAGTACTTC. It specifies CASSATSGFYEQYF. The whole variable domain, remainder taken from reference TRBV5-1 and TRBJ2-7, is KAGVTQTPRYLIKTRGQQVTLSCSPISGHRSVSWYQQTPGQGLQFLFEYFSETQRNKGNFPGRFSGRQFSNSRSEMNVSTLELGDSALYLCASSATSGFYEQYFGPGTRLTVT.

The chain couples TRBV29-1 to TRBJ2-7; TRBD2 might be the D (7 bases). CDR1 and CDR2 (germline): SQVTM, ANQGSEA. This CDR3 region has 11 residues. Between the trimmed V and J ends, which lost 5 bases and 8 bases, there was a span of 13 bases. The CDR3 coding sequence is TGCAGCGTTTTATCCGGGGGGCAGCAGTACTTC. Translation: CSVLSGGQQYF.

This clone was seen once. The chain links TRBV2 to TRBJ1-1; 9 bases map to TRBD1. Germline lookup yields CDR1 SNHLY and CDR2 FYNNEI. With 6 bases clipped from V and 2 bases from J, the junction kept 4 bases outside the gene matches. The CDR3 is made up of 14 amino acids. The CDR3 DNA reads TGTGCCAGCAGGGTACAGGGGGCAAACACTGAAGCTTTCTTT. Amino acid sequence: CASRVQGANTEAFF. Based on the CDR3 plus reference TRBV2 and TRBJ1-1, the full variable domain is EPEVTQTPSHQVTQMGQEVILRCVPISNHLYFYWYRQILGQKVEFLVSFYNNEISEKSEIFDDQFSVERPDGSNFTLKIRSTKLEDSAMYFCASRVQGANTEAFFGQGTRLTVV.

The CDR3, as DNA: TGTGCCAGCAGTGAATGGGGGTGGGAGCGGGCCACCTACGAGCAGTACTTC. Its protein is CASSEWGWERATYEQYF. The V call is TRBV6-1, the J call TRBJ2-7; TRBD2 is a possible D gene (6 bases). Germline loops: CDR1 MNHNS, CDR2 SASEGT. Deletions cut 2 bases from V and 2 bases from J, with 19 bases between. CDR3 length equals 17 residues.

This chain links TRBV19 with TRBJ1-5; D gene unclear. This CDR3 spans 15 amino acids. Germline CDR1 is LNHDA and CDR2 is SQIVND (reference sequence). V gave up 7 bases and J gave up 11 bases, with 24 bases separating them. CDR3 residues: CASTPEIGVHPAQHF. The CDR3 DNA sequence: TGTGCCAGTACCCCCGAGATCGGGGTCCACCCGGCCCAGCATTTT.

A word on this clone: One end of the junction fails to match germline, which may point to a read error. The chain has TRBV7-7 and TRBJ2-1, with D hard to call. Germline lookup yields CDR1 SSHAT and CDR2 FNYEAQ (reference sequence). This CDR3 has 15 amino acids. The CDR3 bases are TGTGCTAGCAGCTTTCAGGTGGGCTCGTACAATGAGCAGTTCTTC. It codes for CASSFQVGSYNEQFF.

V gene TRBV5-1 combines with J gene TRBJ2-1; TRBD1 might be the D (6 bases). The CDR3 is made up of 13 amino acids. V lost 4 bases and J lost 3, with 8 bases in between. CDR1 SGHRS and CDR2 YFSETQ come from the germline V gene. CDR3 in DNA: TGCGCCAGCAGCGTGGACAGCTACAATGAGCAGTTCTTC. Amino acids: CASSVDSYNEQFF.

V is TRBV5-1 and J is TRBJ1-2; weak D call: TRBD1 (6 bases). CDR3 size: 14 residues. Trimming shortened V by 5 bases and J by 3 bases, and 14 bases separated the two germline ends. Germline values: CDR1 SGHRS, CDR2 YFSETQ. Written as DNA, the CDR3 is TGCGCCAGCAGGAGGAACAGGGATTACTATGGCTACACCTTC. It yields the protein CASRRNRDYYGYTF. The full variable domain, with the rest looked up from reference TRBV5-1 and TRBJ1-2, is KAGVTQTPRYLIKTRGQQVTLSCSPISGHRSVSWYQQTPGQGLQFLFEYFSETQRNKGNFPGRFSGRQFSNSRSEMNVSTLELGDSALYLCASRRNRDYYGYTFGSGTRLTVV.

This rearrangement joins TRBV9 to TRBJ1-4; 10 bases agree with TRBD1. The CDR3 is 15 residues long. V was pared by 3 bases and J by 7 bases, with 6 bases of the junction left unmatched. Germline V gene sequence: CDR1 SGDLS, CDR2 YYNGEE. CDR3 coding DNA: TGTGCCAGCAGCGGAACCGGGACAGGGGTTGAAAAACTGTTTTTT. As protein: CASSGTGTGVEKLFF. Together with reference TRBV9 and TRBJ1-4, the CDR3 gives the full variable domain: DSGVTQTPKHLITATGQRVTLRCSPRSGDLSVYWYQQSLDQGLQFLIQYYNGEERAKGNILERFSAQQFPDLHSELNLSSLELGDSALYFCASSGTGTGVEKLFFGSGTQLSVL.

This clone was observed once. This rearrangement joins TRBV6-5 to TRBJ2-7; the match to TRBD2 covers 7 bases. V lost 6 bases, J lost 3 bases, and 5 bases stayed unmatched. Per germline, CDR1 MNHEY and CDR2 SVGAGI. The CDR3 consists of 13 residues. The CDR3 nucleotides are TGTGCCAGCAGCCTACAGCGGGGCTACGAGCAGTACTTC. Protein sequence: CASSLQRGYEQYF.

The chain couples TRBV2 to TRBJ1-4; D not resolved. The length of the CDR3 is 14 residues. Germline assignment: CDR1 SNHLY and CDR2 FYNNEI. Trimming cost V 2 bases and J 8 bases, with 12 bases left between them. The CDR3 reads CASSEWRPGEKLFF. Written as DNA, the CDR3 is TGTGCCAGCAGTGAATGGAGGCCGGGGGAAAAACTGTTTTTT.

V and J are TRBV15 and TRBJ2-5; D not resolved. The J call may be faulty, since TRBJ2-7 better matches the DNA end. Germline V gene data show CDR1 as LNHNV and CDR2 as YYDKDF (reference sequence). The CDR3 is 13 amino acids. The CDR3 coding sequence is TGTGCCACCAGCGAGTCATGGGCATACGAGCAGTACTTC. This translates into CATSESWAYEQYF.

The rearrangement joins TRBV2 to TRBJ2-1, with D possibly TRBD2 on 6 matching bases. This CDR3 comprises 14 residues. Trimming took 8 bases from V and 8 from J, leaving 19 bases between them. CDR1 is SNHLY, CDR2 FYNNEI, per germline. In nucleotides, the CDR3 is TGTGCCAGCCGTAAAGGGGTAGCGGTTGATGAGCAGTTCTTC. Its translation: CASRKGVAVDEQFF.

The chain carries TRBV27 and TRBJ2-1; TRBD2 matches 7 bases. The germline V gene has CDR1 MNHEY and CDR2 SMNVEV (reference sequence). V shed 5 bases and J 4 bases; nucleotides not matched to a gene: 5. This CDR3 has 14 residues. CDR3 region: CASSSGTHYNEQFF. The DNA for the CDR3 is TGTGCCAGCAGTAGCGGGACTCATTACAATGAGCAGTTCTTC.

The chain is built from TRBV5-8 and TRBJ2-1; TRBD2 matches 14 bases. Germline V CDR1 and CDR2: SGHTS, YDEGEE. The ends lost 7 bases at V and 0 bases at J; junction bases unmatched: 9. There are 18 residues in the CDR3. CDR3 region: CASGGTSGSLVSYNEQFF. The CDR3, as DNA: TGTGCCAGCGGCGGGACTAGCGGGAGTCTGGTCTCCTACAATGAGCAGTTCTTC.

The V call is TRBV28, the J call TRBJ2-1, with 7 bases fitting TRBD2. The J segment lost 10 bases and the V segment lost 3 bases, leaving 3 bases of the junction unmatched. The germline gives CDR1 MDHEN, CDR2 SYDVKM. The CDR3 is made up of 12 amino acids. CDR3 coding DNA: TGTGCCAGCAGTTTCGGGGGGAAAGAGCAGTTCTTC. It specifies CASSFGGKEQFF.

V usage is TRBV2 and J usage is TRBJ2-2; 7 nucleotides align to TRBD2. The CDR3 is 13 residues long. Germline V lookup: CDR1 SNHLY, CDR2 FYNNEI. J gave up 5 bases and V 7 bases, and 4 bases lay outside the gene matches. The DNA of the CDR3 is TGTGCCAGCATACTAGCGAGGACCGGGGAGCTGTTTTTT. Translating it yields CASILARTGELFF.

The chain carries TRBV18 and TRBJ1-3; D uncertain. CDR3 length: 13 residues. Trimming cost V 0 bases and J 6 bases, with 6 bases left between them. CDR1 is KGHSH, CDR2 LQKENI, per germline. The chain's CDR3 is CASSPPAENTIYF. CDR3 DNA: TGTGCCAGCTCACCACCGGCCGAAAACACCATATATTTT. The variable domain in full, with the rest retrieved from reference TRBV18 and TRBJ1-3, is NAGVMQNPRHLVRRRGQEARLRCSPMKGHSHVYWYRQLPEEGLKFMVYLQKENIIDESGMPKERFSAEFPKEGPSILRIQQVVRGDSAAYFCASSPPAENTIYFGEGSWLTVV.

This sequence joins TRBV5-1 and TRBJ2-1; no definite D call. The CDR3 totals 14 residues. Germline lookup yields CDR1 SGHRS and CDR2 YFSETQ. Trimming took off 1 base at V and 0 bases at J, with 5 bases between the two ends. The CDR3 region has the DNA TGCGCCAGCAGCTTGACGGGCTCCTACAATGAGCAGTTCTTC. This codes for CASSLTGSYNEQFF.

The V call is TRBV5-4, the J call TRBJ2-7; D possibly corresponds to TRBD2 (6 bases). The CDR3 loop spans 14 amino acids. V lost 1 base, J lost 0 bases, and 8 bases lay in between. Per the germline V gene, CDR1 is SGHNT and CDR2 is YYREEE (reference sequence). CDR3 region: CASSLLGGSYEQYF. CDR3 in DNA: TGTGCCAGCAGCTTGTTGGGGGGCTCCTACGAGCAGTACTTC.

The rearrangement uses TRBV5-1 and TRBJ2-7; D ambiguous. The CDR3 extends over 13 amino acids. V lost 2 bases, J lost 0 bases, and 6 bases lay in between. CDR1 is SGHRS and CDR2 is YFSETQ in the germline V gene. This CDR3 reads CASSLRSSYEQYF. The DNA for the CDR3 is TGCGCCAGCAGCTTACGGAGCTCCTACGAGCAGTACTTC.